The clone carrying this TCR beta chain is a singleton in its sample. The antigen remains unidentified. The method was immunoSEQ multiplex PCR; TCRdb's version includes in-frame clones alone and lacks a portion of them. The sample shows under 150,000 clones, around 86% of them seen only once. The data derive from a study of Ad26.COV2.S vaccination and SARS-CoV-2 variants. General study findings and limits: Vaccinees reportedly had broad spike-specific CD8+ and CD4+ T cell responses. Measures of TCR breadth and depth may have fallen short of total T cell responses. People given the vaccine had a wider spike-specific TCR breadth than placebo recipients did. Across vaccine and placebo recipients, the breadth of non-spike TCRs was similar.

The V gene's germline CDR1 is SGHAT and CDR2 FQNNGV. The V segment lost 5 bases and the J segment 0 bases; nucleotides outside the gene matches: 11. The CDR3 covers 18 residues. The sequencing here drew on peripheral blood, taken after recovery from COVID-19. This chain connects TRBV11-2 to TRBJ2-7; TRBD2 agrees at 12 bases. The source of this sequence is a human donor who had recovered from COVID-19. The DNA of the CDR3 is TGTGCCAGCAGCCTAAGTCTCACTAGCGGGGGGAGCTCCTACGAGCAGTACTTC. It is translated as CASSLSLTSGGSSYEQYF.